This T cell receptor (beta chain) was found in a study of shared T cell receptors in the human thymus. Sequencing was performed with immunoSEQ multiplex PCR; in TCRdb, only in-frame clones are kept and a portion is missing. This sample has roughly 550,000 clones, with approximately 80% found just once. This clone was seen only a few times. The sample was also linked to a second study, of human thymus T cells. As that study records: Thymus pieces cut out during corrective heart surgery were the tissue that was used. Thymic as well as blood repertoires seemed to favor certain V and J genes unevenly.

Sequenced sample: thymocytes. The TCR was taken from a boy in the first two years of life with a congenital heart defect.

CDR3 region: CASSPEGLAGAETQYF. In nucleotides, the CDR3 is TGTGCCAGCAGCCCCGAGGGACTAGCGGGAGCAGAGACCCAGTACTTC. The V and J genes are TRBV11-3 and TRBJ2-5; 14 bases align to TRBD2. Trimming removed 5 bases from V and 4 bases from J; junction bases left unmatched: 6. Germline-derived CDR1 and CDR2 are SGHNT and YENEEA. The CDR3 length is 16 residues. The variable domain in full, with the rest retrieved from reference TRBV11-3 and TRBJ2-5, is EAGVVQSPRYKIIEKKQPVAFWCNPISGHNTLYWYLQNLGQGPELLIRYENEEAVDDSQLPKDRFSAERLKGVDSTLKIQPAELGDSAVYLCASSPEGLAGAETQYFGPGTRLLVL.